This TCR beta chain appears in the sequencing data of a study of T cell changes during pregnancy in multiple sclerosis. CDR3 length: 16 amino acids. Germline CDR1 is MNHEY and CDR2 is SVGAGI. V lost 2 bases, J lost 7 bases, and 21 bases lay in between. Profiled with immunoSEQ multiplex PCR; TCRdb holds only in-frame clones, not every one. In the table there are approximately 68,000 clones, 90% to 95% of which are singletons. The V call is TRBV6-5, the J call TRBJ2-7, with TRBD1 as a possible D gene (6 bases). This receptor was taken from a female donor in good health, enrolled as a control in a pregnancy study. Sequences were derived from peripheral blood, sampled in the third trimester of pregnancy. CDR3 bases: TGTGCCAGCAGTTACGGCGCCCCGACAGGTCCATGGGAGCAGTACTTC. Translating it yields CASSYGAPTGPWEQYF.